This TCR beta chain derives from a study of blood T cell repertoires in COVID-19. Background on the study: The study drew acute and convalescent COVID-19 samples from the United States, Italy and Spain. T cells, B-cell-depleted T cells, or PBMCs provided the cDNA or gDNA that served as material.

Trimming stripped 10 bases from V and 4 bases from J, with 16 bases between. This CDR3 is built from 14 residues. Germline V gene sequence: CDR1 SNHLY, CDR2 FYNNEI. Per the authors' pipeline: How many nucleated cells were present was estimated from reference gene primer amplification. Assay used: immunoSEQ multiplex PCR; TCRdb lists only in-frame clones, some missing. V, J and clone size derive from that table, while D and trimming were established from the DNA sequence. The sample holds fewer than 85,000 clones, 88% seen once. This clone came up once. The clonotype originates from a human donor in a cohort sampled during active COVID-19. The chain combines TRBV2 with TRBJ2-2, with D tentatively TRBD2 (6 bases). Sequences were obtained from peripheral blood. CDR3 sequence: CAIRGIGGTGELFF. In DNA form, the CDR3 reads TGTGCCATCCGCGGGATCGGCGGCACCGGGGAGCTGTTTTTT. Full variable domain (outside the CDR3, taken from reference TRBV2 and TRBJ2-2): EPEVTQTPSHQVTQMGQEVILRCVPISNHLYFYWYRQILGQKVEFLVSFYNNEISEKSEIFDDQFSVERPDGSNFTLKIRSTKLEDSAMYFCAIRGIGGTGELFFGEGSRLTVL.